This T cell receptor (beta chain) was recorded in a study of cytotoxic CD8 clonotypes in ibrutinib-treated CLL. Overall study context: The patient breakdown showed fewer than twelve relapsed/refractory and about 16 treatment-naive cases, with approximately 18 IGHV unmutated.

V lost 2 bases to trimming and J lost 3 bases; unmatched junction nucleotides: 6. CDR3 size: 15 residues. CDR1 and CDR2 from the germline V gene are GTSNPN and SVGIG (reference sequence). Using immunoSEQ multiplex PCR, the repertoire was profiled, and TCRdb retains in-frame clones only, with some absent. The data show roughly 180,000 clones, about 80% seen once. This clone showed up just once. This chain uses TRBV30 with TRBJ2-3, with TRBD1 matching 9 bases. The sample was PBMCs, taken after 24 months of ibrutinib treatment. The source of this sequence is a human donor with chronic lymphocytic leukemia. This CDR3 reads CAWSKGTGKTDTQYF. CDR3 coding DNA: TGTGCCTGGAGTAAAGGGACAGGGAAAACAGATACGCAGTATTTT.